The rows below give T cell receptor beta chains drawn from one sample of a study of T cell responses to AZD1222 COVID-19 vaccine. The table came from immunoSEQ multiplex PCR; TCRdb's copy has only in-frame clones and leaves some out. Of 100,000 to 150,000 clones in the sample, about 94% were seen once. This specimen was peripheral blood, taken on day 0 of AZD1222 vaccination. These receptors were taken from an adult in good health. Each CDR3 is given with its conserved first and last residue. The D gene is left open where the match is weak. Only some rows state a clone size, as once, few, many or a class for expanded clones.

clone_size: NA
j_call: TRBJ1-2
v_call: TRBV6-5
d_call: TRBD1
cdr3_aa: CASSYSGQGAGYTF
cdr3_nt: TGTGCCAGCAGTTACTCGGGACAGGGGGCAGGCTACACCTTC

clone_size: NA
j_call: TRBJ1-5
v_call: TRBV28
d_call: NA
cdr3_aa: CASTPTGTYQPQHF
cdr3_nt: TGTGCCAGCACCCCGACAGGAACGTATCAGCCCCAGCATTTT

clone_size: NA
j_call: TRBJ2-7
v_call: TRBV28
d_call: TRBD1
cdr3_aa: CASSSGTGDHEQYF
cdr3_nt: TGTGCCAGCAGCTCCGGGACAGGGGACCACGAGCAGTACTTC

clone_size: NA
j_call: TRBJ1-1
v_call: TRBV7-9
d_call: NA
cdr3_aa: CASSPGFGGETEAFF
cdr3_nt: TGTGCCAGCAGTCCCGGGTTCGGAGGGGAGACTGAAGCTTTCTTT

clone_size: NA
j_call: TRBJ2-3
v_call: TRBV27
d_call: NA
cdr3_aa: CASVLSTDTQYF
cdr3_nt: TGTGCCAGCGTGCTTAGCACAGATACGCAGTATTTT

clone_size: NA
j_call: TRBJ2-1
v_call: TRBV4-1
d_call: NA
cdr3_aa: CASSQLGNEQFF
cdr3_nt: TGCGCCAGCAGCCAGCTGGGCAATGAGCAGTTCTTC

clone_size: NA
j_call: TRBJ2-1
v_call: TRBV18
d_call: TRBD2
cdr3_aa: CASSPLGRGWTSGSGDEQFF
cdr3_nt: TGTGCCAGCTCACCACTGGGCAGGGGTTGGACTAGCGGGAGTGGCGATGAGCAGTTCTTC

clone_size: NA
j_call: TRBJ1-6
v_call: TRBV6-5
d_call: TRBD1
cdr3_aa: CASSYSGTGGSPLHF
cdr3_nt: TGTGCCAGCAGTTACTCAGGGACAGGGGGTTCACCCCTCCACTTT

clone_size: NA
j_call: TRBJ1-6
v_call: TRBV30
d_call: NA
cdr3_aa: CAWRGNSPLHF
cdr3_nt: TGTGCCTGGAGGGGGAATTCACCCCTCCACTTT

clone_size: NA
j_call: TRBJ2-6
v_call: TRBV18
d_call: NA
cdr3_aa: CASFAVGANVLTF
cdr3_nt: TGTGCCAGCTTCGCCGTTGGGGCCAACGTCCTGACTTTC

clone_size: NA
j_call: TRBJ2-1
v_call: TRBV28
d_call: TRBD2
cdr3_aa: CASSGWGGSYNEQFF
cdr3_nt: TGTGCCAGCAGTGGGTGGGGGGGCTCCTACAATGAGCAGTTCTTC

clone_size: few
j_call: TRBJ1-1
v_call: TRBV25-1
d_call: TRBD1
cdr3_aa: CASSLSGGKTEAFF
cdr3_nt: TGTGCCAGCAGTCTGTCAGGGGGCAAGACTGAAGCTTTCTTT

clone_size: NA
j_call: TRBJ2-5
v_call: TRBV5-6
d_call: NA
cdr3_aa: CASSLGRGETQYF
cdr3_nt: TGTGCCAGCAGCTTGGGTCGCGGGGAGACCCAGTACTTC

clone_size: NA
j_call: TRBJ2-1
v_call: TRBV10-2
d_call: TRBD1
cdr3_aa: CASQTDRVSYNEQFF
cdr3_nt: TGCGCCAGCCAGACAGACAGGGTCTCCTACAATGAGCAGTTCTTC

clone_size: NA
j_call: TRBJ2-1
v_call: TRBV3-1/TRBV3-2
d_call: NA
cdr3_aa: CASRAGWGDKDEQFF
cdr3_nt: TGTGCCAGCAGAGCGGGTTGGGGCGACAAGGATGAGCAGTTCTTC

clone_size: NA
j_call: TRBJ1-1
v_call: TRBV5-4
d_call: NA
cdr3_aa: CASSLSPPDRNTEAFF
cdr3_nt: TGTGCCAGCAGCTTGTCGCCTCCTGACAGAAACACTGAAGCTTTCTTT

clone_size: NA
j_call: TRBJ1-1
v_call: TRBV18
d_call: NA
cdr3_aa: CASSAGTARAFF
cdr3_nt: TGTGCCAGCTCAGCAGGGACGGCCCGGGCTTTCTTT

clone_size: NA
j_call: TRBJ2-7
v_call: TRBV6-5
d_call: NA
cdr3_aa: CASSVDGTGEQYF
cdr3_nt: TGTGCCAGCAGCGTGGACGGGACGGGCGAGCAGTACTTC

clone_size: NA
j_call: TRBJ1-2
v_call: TRBV10-1
d_call: NA
cdr3_aa: CASSLGRGDYGYTF
cdr3_nt: TGCGCCAGCAGCTTAGGGCGGGGGGACTATGGCTACACCTTC

clone_size: NA
j_call: TRBJ1-1
v_call: TRBV10-3
d_call: NA
cdr3_aa: CAISTSGLNTEAFF
cdr3_nt: TGTGCCATCAGCACCTCGGGACTTAACACTGAAGCTTTCTTT

clone_size: NA
j_call: TRBJ2-7
v_call: TRBV19
d_call: NA
cdr3_aa: CASSIKFRDEQYF
cdr3_nt: TGTGCCAGTAGTATAAAATTCAGAGACGAGCAGTACTTC

clone_size: once
j_call: TRBJ1-2
v_call: TRBV4-1
d_call: NA
cdr3_aa: CASSQTGQTNYGYTF
cdr3_nt: TGCGCCAGCAGCCAAACCGGACAGACCAACTATGGCTACACCTTC

clone_size: NA
j_call: TRBJ2-1
v_call: TRBV5-1
d_call: TRBD2
cdr3_aa: CASSIPLAGANEQFF
cdr3_nt: TGCGCCAGCAGCATCCCCCTAGCGGGAGCGAATGAGCAGTTCTTC

clone_size: NA
j_call: TRBJ1-5
v_call: TRBV19
d_call: TRBD1
cdr3_aa: CASSARTGLNQPQHF
cdr3_nt: TGTGCCAGTAGTGCCCGGACAGGTCTCAATCAGCCCCAGCATTTT

clone_size: NA
j_call: TRBJ2-1
v_call: TRBV7-9
d_call: NA
cdr3_aa: CASSSRSIGEQFF
cdr3_nt: TGTGCCAGCAGCAGTAGGTCGATCGGTGAGCAGTTCTTC

clone_size: NA
j_call: TRBJ2-2
v_call: TRBV7-9
d_call: TRBD1
cdr3_aa: CASSFRQGETGELFF
cdr3_nt: TGTGCCAGCAGCTTTAGACAGGGGGAAACCGGGGAGCTGTTTTTT

clone_size: NA
j_call: TRBJ2-5
v_call: TRBV18
d_call: NA
cdr3_aa: CASSPQGPPETQYF
cdr3_nt: TGTGCCAGCTCACCGCAGGGGCCCCCGGAGACCCAGTACTTC

clone_size: NA
j_call: TRBJ2-2
v_call: TRBV30
d_call: TRBD1
cdr3_aa: CAWSKQGAGELFF
cdr3_nt: TGTGCCTGGAGTAAACAGGGGGCCGGGGAGCTGTTTTTT

clone_size: NA
j_call: TRBJ2-1
v_call: TRBV2
d_call: NA
cdr3_aa: CASSESHEQFF
cdr3_nt: TGTGCCAGCAGTGAATCACATGAGCAGTTCTTC

clone_size: NA
j_call: TRBJ1-2
v_call: TRBV6-5
d_call: NA
cdr3_aa: CASSSTRPAGYTF
cdr3_nt: TGTGCCAGCAGCTCTACACGGCCTGCGGGCTACACCTTC

clone_size: NA
j_call: TRBJ2-2
v_call: TRBV11-3
d_call: NA
cdr3_aa: CASSLGRQDTGELFF
cdr3_nt: TGTGCCAGCAGCTTAGGGAGGCAGGACACCGGGGAGCTGTTTTTT

clone_size: NA
j_call: TRBJ2-2
v_call: TRBV7-8
d_call: TRBD2
cdr3_aa: CASSSGLAVVTGELFF
cdr3_nt: TGTGCCAGCAGCTCTGGACTAGCGGTAGTTACCGGGGAGCTGTTTTTT

clone_size: NA
j_call: TRBJ2-7
v_call: TRBV10-3
d_call: TRBD2
cdr3_aa: CAISESPPRGVYEQYF
cdr3_nt: TGTGCCATCAGTGAGTCCCCCCCCCGGGGGGTTTACGAGCAGTACTTC

clone_size: once
j_call: TRBJ1-1
v_call: TRBV6-5
d_call: TRBD1
cdr3_aa: CASSTGTAMNTEAFF
cdr3_nt: TGTGCCAGCAGTACCGGGACAGCCATGAACACTGAAGCTTTCTTT

clone_size: NA
j_call: TRBJ2-1
v_call: TRBV18
d_call: NA
cdr3_aa: CASSPPSPGVGEQFF
cdr3_nt: TGTGCCAGCTCACCACCTTCGCCGGGGGTGGGGGAGCAGTTCTTC

clone_size: NA
j_call: TRBJ1-2
v_call: TRBV7-9
d_call: NA
cdr3_aa: CASSLGVSDGDYGYTF
cdr3_nt: TGTGCCAGCAGCTTAGGGGTTTCGGACGGGGACTATGGCTACACCTTC

clone_size: NA
j_call: TRBJ2-5
v_call: TRBV21-1
d_call: NA
cdr3_aa: CASTRLATPLEETQYF
cdr3_nt: TGTGCCAGCACCCGACTAGCGACTCCCTTGGAAGAGACCCAGTACTTC

clone_size: NA
j_call: TRBJ2-5
v_call: TRBV3-1/TRBV3-2
d_call: NA
cdr3_aa: CASSQGFGGDGETQYF
cdr3_nt: TGTGCCAGCAGCCAAGGCTTCGGGGGAGACGGGGAGACCCAGTACTTC

clone_size: NA
j_call: TRBJ1-3
v_call: TRBV14
d_call: NA
cdr3_aa: CASSQWFSGNTIYF
cdr3_nt: TGTGCCAGCAGCCAGTGGTTCTCTGGAAACACCATATATTTT

clone_size: NA
j_call: TRBJ2-4
v_call: TRBV24-1
d_call: TRBD2
cdr3_aa: CATSDLGRLAGLAKNIQYF
cdr3_nt: TGTGCCACCAGTGATTTGGGCCGACTAGCGGGATTAGCCAAAAACATTCAGTACTTC

clone_size: NA
j_call: TRBJ2-1
v_call: TRBV28
d_call: NA
cdr3_aa: CASRFPGGGYNEQFF
cdr3_nt: TGTGCCAGCAGATTCCCGGGTGGCGGGTACAATGAGCAGTTCTTC

clone_size: NA
j_call: TRBJ1-1
v_call: TRBV2
d_call: TRBD1
cdr3_aa: CASSEPRGQGVTEAFF
cdr3_nt: TGTGCCAGCAGTGAGCCCCGAGGACAGGGTGTGACTGAAGCTTTCTTT

clone_size: NA
j_call: TRBJ1-1
v_call: TRBV12-3/TRBV12-4
d_call: NA
cdr3_aa: CASSEARGAFF
cdr3_nt: TGTGCCAGCAGTGAAGCACGGGGAGCTTTCTTT

clone_size: once
j_call: TRBJ2-4
v_call: TRBV9
d_call: TRBD2
cdr3_aa: CASSARGTSGVRSIQYF
cdr3_nt: TGTGCCAGCAGCGCCCGCGGGACTAGCGGGGTAAGGAGCATTCAGTACTTC

clone_size: NA
j_call: TRBJ1-4
v_call: TRBV11-2
d_call: NA
cdr3_aa: CASSLSLGEKLFF
cdr3_nt: TGTGCCAGCAGCTTAAGTTTAGGTGAAAAACTGTTTTTT

clone_size: NA
j_call: TRBJ1-5
v_call: TRBV19
d_call: NA
cdr3_aa: CASKRPLSNQPQHF
cdr3_nt: TGTGCCAGTAAGAGACCCTTGAGCAATCAGCCCCAGCATTTT